One and the same sample provided the 17 T cell receptor beta chains below, sequenced in a study of memory B cells and T cells in multiple sclerosis (dated by TCRdb to the late 2010s). Libraries were made using the immunoSEQ multiplex PCR assay. The table was pulled from immuneACCESS by TCRdb, which kept in-frame rearrangements only. Such tables lose some clones; where checked, under half of the loss comes from unresolved V genes, and the rest has no known cause. Present in this sample are several thousand clones, roughly 62% of which were seen just once. The leading ten clones occupy about 33% of the sample. The material sequenced was memory (CD45RO+) CD8+ T cells from blood. Per the publication, the cell subset or site label means: CD45RO+ memory T cells sorted from peripheral blood. Receptors were obtained from a human donor with multiple sclerosis.

The rearrangement joins TRBV4-2 to TRBJ2-1; TRBD2 might be the D (5 bases). Trimming cost V 0 bases and J 4 bases, with 7 bases left between them. In germline, CDR1 is LGHNA, CDR2 YNFKEQ. The CDR3 has 14 amino acids. Written as DNA, the CDR3 is TGTGCCAGCAGCCAAGATGGACTTTACAATGAGCAGTTCTTC. This encodes CASSQDGLYNEQFF.

V and J are TRBV6-5 and TRBJ2-5; D may be TRBD1 (6 bases). The length of the CDR3 is 13 residues. Trimming shortened V by 5 bases and J by 4 bases, and 11 bases separated the two germline ends. The germline gives CDR1 MNHEY, CDR2 SVGAGI. The CDR3 coding sequence is TGTGCCAGCAGTAACAGGGACCCAGAGACCCAGTACTTC. Its translation: CASSNRDPETQYF.

This clone was counted a few times. This chain uses TRBV28 with TRBJ2-7; TRBD2 is a possible D gene (6 bases). Trimming took off 6 bases at V and 0 bases at J, with 18 bases between the two ends. The CDR3 is 16 amino acids. Germline assignment: CDR1 MDHEN and CDR2 SYDVKM. CDR3 sequence: CASSSSGVGGSYEQYF. The CDR3 region has the DNA TGTGCCAGCAGCTCATCCGGGGTCGGGGGCTCCTACGAGCAGTACTTC.

This chain uses TRBV6-5 with TRBJ1-1; possibly TRBD1 for D (6 bases). V was cut by 5 bases and J by 5 bases, with 12 bases left in between. CDR1 and CDR2 (germline): MNHEY, SVGAGI. The CDR3 contains 13 residues. CDR3: CASSTGMGTEAFF. CDR3 DNA sequence: TGTGCCAGCAGTACAGGGATGGGGACTGAAGCTTTCTTT.

The J gene is TRBJ2-2, the V gene TRBV9, with TRBD1 identical over 8 bases. Germline values: CDR1 SGDLS, CDR2 YYNGEE. The CDR3 length is 15 residues. V was pared by 4 bases and J by 5 bases, with 7 bases of the junction left unmatched. This CDR3 reads CASSLRTGSTGELFF. In DNA, the CDR3 is TGTGCCAGCAGCCTAAGGACAGGGTCTACCGGGGAGCTGTTTTTT.

Only a few counts were recorded for this clone. The chain recombines TRBV21-1 with TRBJ2-5; the D call of TRBD1 is as the table states it, not checked on the DNA. TRBV21-1 is flagged as a pseudogene. This CDR3 region has 15 residues. The CDR3 nucleotides are TGTGCCAGCAGCAGAGACGCCAGGGGAAGCGAGACCCAGTACTTC. Translation: CASSRDARGSETQYF.

The chain is built from TRBV27 and TRBJ1-1; D possibly corresponds to TRBD1 (5 bases). Germline V CDR1 and CDR2: MNHEY, SMNVEV (reference sequence). The CDR3 length is 14 residues. Trimming shortened V by 5 bases and J by 4 bases, and 14 bases separated the two germline ends. Here the CDR3 reads CASSPFSGPTEAFF. For the CDR3, the DNA is TGTGCCAGCAGTCCATTTTCAGGGCCCACTGAAGCTTTCTTT.

This clone was counted a single time. The rearrangement links TRBV6-1 to TRBJ2-1, with D possibly being TRBD1 (6 bases). V was pared by 6 bases and J by 8 bases, with 17 bases between. Germline V gene lookup returns CDR1 MNHNS and CDR2 SASEGT. This CDR3 has 14 residues. The CDR3: CASSFTTGYYEQFF. CDR3 coding DNA: TGTGCCAGCAGCTTCACGACAGGATATTATGAGCAGTTCTTC.

The V gene is TRBV28, the J gene TRBJ2-7; D might be TRBD2 (5 bases). CDR1 is MDHEN and CDR2 is SYDVKM in the germline V gene. The CDR3 runs to 14 residues. The germline V and J ends were trimmed by 3 bases and 3 bases, with 12 bases remaining between them. CDR3 coding DNA: TGTGCCAGCAGTTTTGCAGGACTGAACTACGAGCAGTACTTC. Protein: CASSFAGLNYEQYF.

The rearrangement links TRBV7-2 to TRBJ1-2; no clear D gene. The germline V gene encodes CDR1 SGHTA and CDR2 FQGNSA. Trimming pared 0 bases from V and 8 bases from J, leaving 19 bases between. This CDR3 is built from 16 residues. CDR3 residues: CASSLASAPGGLGYTF. CDR3 DNA: TGTGCCAGCAGCTTAGCCTCAGCGCCTGGCGGGCTGGGCTACACCTTC.

The chain links TRBV11-3 to TRBJ2-7; 7 bases match TRBD1. V lost 4 bases and J lost 5; bases outside the gene matches: 5. Germline assignment: CDR1 SGHNT and CDR2 YENEEA. The CDR3 loop spans 13 amino acids. The CDR3 sequence is CASSYFGQDEQYF. The CDR3 nucleotides read TGTGCCAGCAGCTACTTCGGACAGGACGAGCAGTACTTC.

The gene calls are TRBV5-4 and TRBJ2-3; 11 bases align to TRBD2. CDR3 length: 18 amino acids. The germline V gene encodes CDR1 SGHNT and CDR2 YYREEE (reference sequence). Trimming cost V 0 bases and J 2 bases; bases outside gene matches: 8. The CDR3, as DNA: TGTGCCAGCAGCTTGGTAGCGGGGGGGCCTGTGGACACAGATACGCAGTATTTT. The encoded protein is CASSLVAGGPVDTDTQYF.

This chain joins TRBV10-2 and TRBJ2-1; 7 bases line up with TRBD1. The CDR3 totals 16 residues. Germline V lookup: CDR1 WSHSY, CDR2 SAAADI. V was pared by 2 bases and J by 4 bases, with 8 bases of the junction left unmatched. Here the CDR3 DNA reads TGCGCCAGCAGTGAGAGGGGACAGAGGATTTACAATGAGCAGTTCTTC. Protein: CASSERGQRIYNEQFF.

This chain uses TRBV7-9 with TRBJ2-5; D perhaps matches TRBD2 (6 bases). This CDR3 spans 14 amino acids. Trimming left V 5 bases short and J 2 bases short, with 12 bases between. CDR1 and CDR2 (germline): SEHNR, FQNEAQ (reference sequence). Here the CDR3 DNA reads TGTGCCAGCAGCCAGACGGGGAGGCAAGAGACCCAGTACTTC. As protein: CASSQTGRQETQYF.

In this sample, this clone turned up once. The chain is built from TRBV19 and TRBJ2-7; weak D call: TRBD1 (5 bases). Germline V gene data show CDR1 as LNHDA and CDR2 as SQIVND (reference sequence). The length of the CDR3 is 14 residues. Trimming shortened V by 3 bases and J by 2 bases, and 11 bases separated the two germline ends. The CDR3 DNA reads TGTGCCAGTAGTATGAATGACAGAACCTACGAGCAGTACTTC. It specifies CASSMNDRTYEQYF. Variable domain in full (rest from reference TRBV19 and TRBJ2-7): DGGITQSPKYLFRKEGQNVTLSCEQNLNHDAMYWYRQDPGQGLRLIYYSQIVNDFQKGDIAEGYSVSREKKESFPLTVTSAQKNPTAFYLCASSMNDRTYEQYFGPGTRLTVT.

This chain uses TRBV4-1 with TRBJ1-4, with D possibly matching TRBD1 (6 bases). The CDR3 length is 14 residues. Germline lookup yields CDR1 MGHRA and CDR2 YSYEKL. Deletions cut 4 bases from V and 8 bases from J, with 14 bases between. CDR3 in DNA: TGCGCCAGCAGCCTAGAGGGGGGTGGCGAAAAACTGTTTTTT. This codes for CASSLEGGGEKLFF.

DNA of the CDR3: TGTGCCATCAGAGACGGACAGCTGAACACTGAAGCTTTCTTT. Protein sequence: CAIRDGQLNTEAFF. J is TRBJ1-1 and V is TRBV10-3; perhaps TRBD1 as D (6 bases). Looked up from germline, CDR1 is ENHRY and CDR2 is SYGVKD. V lost 6 bases and J 0 bases, leaving 11 bases between the germline ends. The CDR3 is 14 amino acids.